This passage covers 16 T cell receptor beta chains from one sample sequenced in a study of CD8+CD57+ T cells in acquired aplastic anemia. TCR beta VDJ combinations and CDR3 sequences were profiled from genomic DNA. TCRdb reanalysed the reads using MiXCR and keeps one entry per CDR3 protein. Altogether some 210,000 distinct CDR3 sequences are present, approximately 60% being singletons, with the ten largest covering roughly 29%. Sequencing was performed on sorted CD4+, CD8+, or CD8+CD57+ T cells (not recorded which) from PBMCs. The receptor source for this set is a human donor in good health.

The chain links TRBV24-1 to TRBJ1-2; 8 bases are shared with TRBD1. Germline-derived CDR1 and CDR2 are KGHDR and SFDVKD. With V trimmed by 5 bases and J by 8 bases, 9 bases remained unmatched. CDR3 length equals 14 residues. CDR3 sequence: CATSASGRGQGYTF. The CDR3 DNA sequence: TGTGCCACCAGTGCTTCTGGCAGGGGGCAAGGCTACACCTTC.

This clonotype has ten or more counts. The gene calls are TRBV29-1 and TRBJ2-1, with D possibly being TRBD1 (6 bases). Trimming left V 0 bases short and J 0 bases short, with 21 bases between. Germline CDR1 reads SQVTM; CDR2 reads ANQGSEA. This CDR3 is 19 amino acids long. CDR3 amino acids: CSVEEWDMGKQSSYNEQFF. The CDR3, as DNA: TGCAGCGTTGAAGAATGGGACATGGGGAAACAAAGCTCCTACAATGAGCAGTTCTTC.

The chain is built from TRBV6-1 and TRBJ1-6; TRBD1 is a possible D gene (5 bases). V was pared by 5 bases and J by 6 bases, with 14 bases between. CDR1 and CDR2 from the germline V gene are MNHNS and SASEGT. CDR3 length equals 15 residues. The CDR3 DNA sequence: TGTGCCAGCAGTTACGATCAGGGCTCTAATTCACCCCTCCACTTT. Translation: CASSYDQGSNSPLHF.

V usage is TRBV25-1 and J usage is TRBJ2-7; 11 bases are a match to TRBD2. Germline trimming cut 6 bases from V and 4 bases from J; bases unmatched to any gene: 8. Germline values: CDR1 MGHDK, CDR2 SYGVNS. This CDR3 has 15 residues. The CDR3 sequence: CASSITSGSEYEQYF. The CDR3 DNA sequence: TGTGCCAGCAGCATTACTAGCGGGAGTGAATACGAGCAGTACTTC.

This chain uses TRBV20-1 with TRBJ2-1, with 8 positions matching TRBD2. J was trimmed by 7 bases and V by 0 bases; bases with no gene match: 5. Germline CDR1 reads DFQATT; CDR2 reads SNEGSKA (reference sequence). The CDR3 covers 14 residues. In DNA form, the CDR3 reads TGCAGTGCTAGAGATAGCGGGGCATTGAATGAGCAGTTCTTC. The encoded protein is CSARDSGALNEQFF.

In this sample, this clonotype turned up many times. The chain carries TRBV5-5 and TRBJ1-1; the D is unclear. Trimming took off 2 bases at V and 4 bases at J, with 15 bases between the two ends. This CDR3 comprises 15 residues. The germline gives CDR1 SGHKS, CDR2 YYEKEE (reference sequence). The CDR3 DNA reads TGTGCCAGCAGCTTTTCGAGGGCGCGTGGCACTGAAGCTTTCTTT. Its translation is CASSFSRARGTEAFF.

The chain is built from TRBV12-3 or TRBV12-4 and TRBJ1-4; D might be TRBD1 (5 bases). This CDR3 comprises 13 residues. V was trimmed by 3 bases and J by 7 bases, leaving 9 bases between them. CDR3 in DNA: TGTGCCAGCAGTTTTGGGGGAGGTGAAAAACTGTTTTTT. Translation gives CASSFGGGEKLFF.

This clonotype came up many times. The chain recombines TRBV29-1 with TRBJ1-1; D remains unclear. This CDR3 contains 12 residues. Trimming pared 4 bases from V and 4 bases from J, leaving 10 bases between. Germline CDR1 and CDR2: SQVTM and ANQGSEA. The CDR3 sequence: CSVVLASTEAFF. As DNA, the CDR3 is TGCAGCGTTGTGTTGGCAAGCACTGAAGCTTTCTTT.

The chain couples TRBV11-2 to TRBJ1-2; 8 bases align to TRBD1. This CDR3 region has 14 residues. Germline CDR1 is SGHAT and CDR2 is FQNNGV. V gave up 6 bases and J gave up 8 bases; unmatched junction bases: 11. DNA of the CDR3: TGTGCCAGCAGTCTACAGGGGGAGGTTTCGGGCTACACCTTC. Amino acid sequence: CASSLQGEVSGYTF.

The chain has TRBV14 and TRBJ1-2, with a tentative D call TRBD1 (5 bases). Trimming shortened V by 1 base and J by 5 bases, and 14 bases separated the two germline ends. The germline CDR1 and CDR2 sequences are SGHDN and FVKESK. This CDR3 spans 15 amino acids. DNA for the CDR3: TGTGCCAGCAGCCAAGTGTCTACAGGCCGGTATGGCTACACCTTC. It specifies CASSQVSTGRYGYTF.

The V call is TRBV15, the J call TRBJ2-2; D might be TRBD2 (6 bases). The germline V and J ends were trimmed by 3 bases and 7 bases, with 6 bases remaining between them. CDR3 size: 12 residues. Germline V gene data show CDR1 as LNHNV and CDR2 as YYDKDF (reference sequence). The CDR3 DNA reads TGTGCCACCAGCAGGGGGGGCGGGGAGCTGTTTTTT. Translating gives CATSRGGGELFF.

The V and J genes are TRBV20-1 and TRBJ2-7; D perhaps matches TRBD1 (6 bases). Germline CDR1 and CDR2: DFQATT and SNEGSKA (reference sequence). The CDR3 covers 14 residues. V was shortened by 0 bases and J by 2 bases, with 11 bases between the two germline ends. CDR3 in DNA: TGCAGTGCTAGAGATCAGCCAGGGGCCTACGAGCAGTACTTC. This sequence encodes CSARDQPGAYEQYF.

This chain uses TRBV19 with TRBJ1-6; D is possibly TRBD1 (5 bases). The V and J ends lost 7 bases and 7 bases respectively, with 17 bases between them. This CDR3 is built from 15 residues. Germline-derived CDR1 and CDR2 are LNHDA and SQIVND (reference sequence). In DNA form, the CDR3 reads TGTGCCAGTACCGACTACGGGACGGAGAATTCACCCCTCCACTTT. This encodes CASTDYGTENSPLHF.

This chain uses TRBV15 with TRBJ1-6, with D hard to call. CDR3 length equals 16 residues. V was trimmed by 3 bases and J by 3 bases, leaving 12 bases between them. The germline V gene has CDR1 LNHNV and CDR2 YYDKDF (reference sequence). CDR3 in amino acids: CATSRSRGSYNSPLHF. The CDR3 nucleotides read TGTGCCACCAGCAGGAGTCGCGGGAGCTATAATTCACCCCTCCACTTT.

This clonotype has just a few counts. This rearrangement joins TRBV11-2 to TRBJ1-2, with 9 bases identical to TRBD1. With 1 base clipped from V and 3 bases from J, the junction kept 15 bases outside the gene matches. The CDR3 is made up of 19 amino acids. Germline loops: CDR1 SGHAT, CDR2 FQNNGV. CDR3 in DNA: TGTGCCAGCAGCTTAGGCCACAGGGGGCGCGGACAATTAGACTATGGCTACACCTTC. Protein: CASSLGHRGRGQLDYGYTF.

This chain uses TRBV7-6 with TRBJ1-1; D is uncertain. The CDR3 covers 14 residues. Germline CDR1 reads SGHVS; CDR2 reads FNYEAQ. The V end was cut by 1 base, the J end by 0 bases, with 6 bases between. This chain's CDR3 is CASSLDLMNTEAFF. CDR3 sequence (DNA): TGTGCCAGCAGCTTAGACCTTATGAACACTGAAGCTTTCTTT.